These 32 T cell receptor beta chains came from one sample sequenced in a study of beta chain features in type 1 diabetes. Reverse transcription of all isolated RNA meant that expressed TCRB transcripts were sequenced. Data came from immunoSEQ multiplex PCR; TCRdb stores just in-frame clones and leaves some out. The sample lists around 46,000 clones; approximately 40% were seen once. Study-wide results and caveats: Shorter TCRB CDR3s, moderately but significantly so, marked every one of the four CD4+ subsets in Type 1 diabetes patients.

These TCRs' antigens remain unknown. The sample consisted of stem cell memory CD4+ T cells from blood. The receptors shown here come from a man younger than 40 with type 1 diabetes.

This clone was seen more than once but under ten times. The J gene is TRBJ1-5, the V gene TRBV25-1; D remains unclear. This CDR3 has 15 amino acids. V was clipped by 2 bases and J by 4 bases, with 12 bases between them. Per germline, CDR1 MGHDK and CDR2 SYGVNS. The CDR3 protein is CASSETSGPNQPQHF. The CDR3 nucleotides are TGTGCCAGCAGTGAAACTTCTGGGCCTAATCAGCCCCAGCATTTT.

This clone was counted between two and nine times. The V and J genes are TRBV5-4 and TRBJ2-3; the D gene is possibly TRBD2 (6 bases). With 4 bases removed from V and 6 bases from J, the gap between germline ends came to 12 bases. Germline-derived CDR1 and CDR2 are SGHNT and YYREEE (reference sequence). The CDR3 is 13 amino acids. The CDR3 bases are TGTGCCAGCAGCCGGGACTCCGGGGATACGCAGTATTTT. This translates into CASSRDSGDTQYF. The full variable domain, rest sourced from reference TRBV5-4 and TRBJ2-3, is ETGVTQSPTHLIKTRGQQVTLRCSSQSGHNTVSWYQQALGQGPQFIFQYYREEENGRGNFPPRFSGLQFPNYSSELNVNALELDDSALYLCASSRDSGDTQYFGPGTRLTVL.

The chain employs TRBV27 and TRBJ2-2; D perhaps matches TRBD2 (6 bases). Germline V gene sequence: CDR1 MNHEY, CDR2 SMNVEV (reference sequence). The CDR3 is 15 residues long. Trimming pared 4 bases from V and 8 bases from J, leaving 17 bases between. The CDR3 here is CASSWGSGGGGELFF. DNA for the CDR3: TGTGCCAGCAGTTGGGGGTCCGGGGGAGGTGGGGAGCTGTTTTTT.

This clone was counted between two and nine times. The chain combines TRBV9 with TRBJ2-2; D is unresolved. The CDR3 is 16 residues long. CDR1 is SGDLS and CDR2 is YYNGEE in the germline V gene. Trimming took off 4 bases at V and 7 bases at J, with 20 bases between the two ends. The DNA of the CDR3 is TGTGCCAGCAGCCCCACACCGATGGGCTACGGCGGGGAGCTGTTTTTT. This codes for CASSPTPMGYGGELFF.

V usage is TRBV7-2 and J usage is TRBJ1-2, with 7 positions matching TRBD1. Germline V gives CDR1 SGHTA, CDR2 FQGNSA. This CDR3 comprises 14 residues. V gave up 4 bases and J gave up 6 bases; unmatched junction bases: 8. This CDR3 reads CASSSPLGTDGYTF. In DNA form, the CDR3 reads TGTGCCAGCAGCTCCCCGCTTGGGACAGATGGCTACACCTTC.

The V and J genes are TRBV9 and TRBJ2-2; 11 nucleotides match TRBD2. From germline, CDR1 is SGDLS and CDR2 YYNGEE. The CDR3 has 18 residues. Losses at the gene ends were 4 bases for V and 4 bases for J; bases not matched to a gene: 12. The CDR3 loop reads CASSPGLAVLKSTGELFF. The CDR3 DNA follows: TGTGCCAGCAGCCCGGGACTAGCGGTCTTAAAGTCCACCGGGGAGCTGTTTTTT.

In its sample, this clone was seen a few times. The chain is built from TRBV7-9 and TRBJ2-5; D is possibly TRBD2 (7 bases). The germline V gene encodes CDR1 SEHNR and CDR2 FQNEAQ (reference sequence). Trimming removed 5 bases from V and 5 bases from J, with 24 bases in between. The CDR3 totals 17 residues. DNA of the CDR3: TGTGCCAGCAGCCCACGGTCGGCGGGGGCCCTAAGGGAGACCCAGTACTTC. It translates to CASSPRSAGALRETQYF.

This chain uses TRBV14 with TRBJ2-5; a possible D gene is TRBD1 (5 bases). CDR3 length equals 16 residues. With 4 bases removed from V and 4 bases from J, the gap between germline ends came to 19 bases. Germline V gene lookup returns CDR1 SGHDN and CDR2 FVKESK. The DNA of the CDR3 is TGTGCCAGCAGCCGGGGCCTCTGGTCACTTGGAGAGACCCAGTACTTC. Its translation is CASSRGLWSLGETQYF.

This clone was detected a few times. The CDR3 is CASSAGLAGSDEQFF. The CDR3 coding sequence is TGTGCCAGCAGCGCGGGACTAGCGGGAAGCGATGAGCAGTTCTTC. The chain uses TRBV7-8 and TRBJ2-1, with TRBD2 matching 13 bases. Trimming removed 5 bases from V and 8 bases from J; junction bases left unmatched: 6. This CDR3 comprises 15 residues. Germline CDR1 reads SGHVS; CDR2 reads FQNEAQ.

The chain carries TRBV18 and TRBJ1-5, with TRBD1 identical over 7 bases. CDR3 length: 15 residues. Trimming took 5 bases from V and 0 from J; bases not matched to a gene: 4. CDR1 is KGHSH, CDR2 LQKENI, per germline. CDR3 nucleotide sequence: TGTGCCAGCTCAATGACAGGGCATAGCAATCAGCCCCAGCATTTT. Encoded protein: CASSMTGHSNQPQHF.

The genes are TRBV15 and TRBJ1-1; no reliable D call. Germline CDR1 is LNHNV and CDR2 is YYDKDF (reference sequence). The CDR3 consists of 13 residues. V shed 1 base and J shed 13 bases, with 16 bases lying between them. CDR3 bases: TGTGCCACCAGCAGAGCCTTGATCTCCGCGCTTTTCTTT. Amino acids: CATSRALISALFF. Combining the CDR3 with reference TRBV15 and TRBJ1-1 gives the whole variable domain DAMVIQNPRYQVTQFGKPVTLSCSQTLNHNVMYWYQQKSSQAPKLLFHYYDKDFNNEADTPDNFQSRRPNTSFCFLDIRSPGLGDTAMYLCATSRALISALFFGQGTRLTVV.

This rearrangement joins TRBV28 to TRBJ1-1; maybe TRBD1 (5 bases). CDR1 is MDHEN and CDR2 is SYDVKM in the germline V gene. V was clipped by 3 bases and J by 4 bases, with 9 bases between them. This CDR3 has 13 amino acids. CDR3: CASSFSGGTEAFF. The CDR3 region has the DNA TGTGCCAGCAGTTTTTCGGGGGGCACTGAAGCTTTCTTT.

The V call is TRBV25-1, the J call TRBJ2-7; weak D call: TRBD2 (6 bases). The CDR3 runs 12 residues. Germline V gene sequence: CDR1 MGHDK, CDR2 SYGVNS. Trimming took 5 bases from V and 7 from J, leaving 12 bases between them. The CDR3 reads CASSPGGFEQYF. The CDR3 bases are TGTGCCAGCAGTCCAGGAGGGTTTGAGCAGTACTTC.

The rearrangement links TRBV19 to TRBJ1-1; D perhaps matches TRBD1 (6 bases). Germline lookup yields CDR1 LNHDA and CDR2 SQIVND (reference sequence). The length of the CDR3 is 13 residues. The ends were cut back, 7 bases at V and 3 bases at J, with 12 bases in the middle. This CDR3 reads CASNGGEYTEAFF. The CDR3 coding sequence is TGTGCCAGTAATGGGGGCGAATACACTGAAGCTTTCTTT.

The gene calls are TRBV5-4 and TRBJ2-7, with TRBD1 matching 9 bases. Germline V lookup: CDR1 SGHNT, CDR2 YYREEE (reference sequence). Unmatched junction bases numbered 3, after V lost 0 bases and J lost 2 bases. The CDR3 covers 15 residues. CDR3 region: CASSLGGQGAYEQYF. The CDR3 DNA sequence: TGTGCCAGCAGCTTGGGGGGACAGGGTGCCTACGAGCAGTACTTC.

Only a few counts were recorded for this clone. V gene TRBV7-9 combines with J gene TRBJ2-2, with 11 bases fitting TRBD2. The V segment lost 3 bases and the J segment 0 bases; nucleotides outside the gene matches: 9. Germline CDR1 reads SEHNR; CDR2 reads FQNEAQ (reference sequence). This CDR3 is built from 19 residues. DNA of the CDR3: TGTGCCAGCAGCTTTGGGACTAGCGGCCTTCGCGCGAACACCGGGGAGCTGTTTTTT. Protein product: CASSFGTSGLRANTGELFF.

CDR3 protein: CASSYSPGEQPQHF. The CDR3 DNA reads as TGTGCCAGCAGTTACTCGCCGGGGGAGCAGCCCCAGCATTTT. This chain connects TRBV6-5 to TRBJ1-5; possibly TRBD1 for D (5 bases). CDR1 MNHEY and CDR2 SVGAGI come from the germline V gene. V was cut by 0 bases and J by 7 bases, with 10 bases left in between. The CDR3 contains 14 residues.

The rearrangement joins TRBV27 to TRBJ2-2, with 9 nucleotides matching TRBD1. Looked up from germline, CDR1 is MNHEY and CDR2 is SMNVEV (reference sequence). The V and J ends lost 5 bases and 4 bases, in that order; junction bases with no gene match: 5. The length of the CDR3 is 15 residues. CDR3 amino acids: CASSAGTGITGELFF. The DNA for the CDR3 is TGTGCCAGCAGTGCTGGGACAGGGATCACCGGGGAGCTGTTTTTT.

The rearrangement uses TRBV14 and TRBJ1-2, with D possibly being TRBD1 (5 bases). Trimming pared 4 bases from V and 3 bases from J, leaving 9 bases between. The CDR3 contains 13 residues. Germline assignment: CDR1 SGHDN and CDR2 FVKESK. The CDR3 spells CASSRRQHYGYTF. The CDR3 DNA follows: TGTGCCAGCAGCCGTCGACAGCACTATGGCTACACCTTC.

In its sample, this clone was seen a few times. The chain recombines TRBV4-2 with TRBJ2-3; TRBD1 matches 7 bases. From germline, CDR1 is LGHNA and CDR2 YNFKEQ. The CDR3 spans 16 residues. The V gene end was trimmed by 0 bases and the J gene end by 1 base; junction bases not matched to a gene: 4. This chain's CDR3 is CASSQEGGQGTDTQYF. CDR3 bases: TGTGCCAGCAGCCAAGAAGGGGGCCAAGGCACAGATACGCAGTATTTT.

This chain connects TRBV7-9 to TRBJ2-1, with 9 nucleotides matching TRBD2. The junction had 11 bases not matched to a gene; V was cut back by 5 bases and J by 6 bases. The CDR3 runs to 16 residues. Germline CDR1 and CDR2: SEHNR and FQNEAQ (reference sequence). The CDR3 here is CASSRIQTSGGNEQFF. The CDR3 nucleotides are TGTGCCAGCAGCCGTATACAGACTAGCGGAGGCAATGAGCAGTTCTTC.

This clone was found a few times. The J gene is TRBJ2-7, the V gene TRBV5-6; D is unresolved. Trimming took off 2 bases at V and 6 bases at J, with 6 bases between the two ends. The CDR3 has 11 amino acids. Germline V gene lookup returns CDR1 SGHDT and CDR2 YYEEEE. CDR3 DNA sequence: TGTGCCAGCAGCTTCCTTCGCGAGCAGTACTTC. Translated, it gives CASSFLREQYF.

This chain links TRBV7-2 with TRBJ1-2; the D is unclear. The CDR3 runs to 13 residues. The germline V gene has CDR1 SGHTA and CDR2 FQGNSA. V was clipped by 3 bases and J by 0 bases, with 5 bases between them. The CDR3 sequence: CASSFPANYGYTF. The CDR3 DNA sequence: TGTGCCAGCAGCTTCCCAGCTAACTATGGCTACACCTTC.

The chain joins TRBV9 to TRBJ2-1, with 7 positions matching TRBD2. CDR1 and CDR2 (germline): SGDLS, YYNGEE. The junction had 10 bases not matched to a gene; V was cut back by 3 bases and J by 7 bases. The CDR3 sequence is 15 residues long. Written as DNA, the CDR3 is TGTGCCAGCAGCGCCCGAGGCAACGGGGGGAATGAGCAGTTCTTC. It yields the protein CASSARGNGGNEQFF.

The V and J genes are TRBV29-1 and TRBJ1-1, with 8 bases lining up with TRBD1. Germline assignment: CDR1 SQVTM and CDR2 ANQGSEA. The CDR3 length is 15 residues. After removal of 5 bases from V and 4 bases from J, the junction contained 12 bases not matched to a gene. The CDR3 nucleotides read TGCAGCGTTCGTTACAGGGGGATTGGTGGCACTGAAGCTTTCTTT. This codes for CSVRYRGIGGTEAFF.

This clone was observed a few times. V usage is TRBV7-8 and J usage is TRBJ2-2, with TRBD2 identical over 15 bases. The CDR3 has 20 amino acids. Germline CDR1 and CDR2: SGHVS and FQNEAQ. J lost 3 bases, V lost 0 bases, and 8 bases had no gene match. CDR3 loop: CASSLARGTSGRRDTGELFF. CDR3 nucleotide sequence: TGTGCCAGCAGCTTAGCTCGGGGGACTAGCGGGAGGCGGGACACCGGGGAGCTGTTTTTT. The full variable domain, in which reference TRBV7-8 and TRBJ2-2 provide the parts outside the CDR3, is GAGVSQSPRYKVAKRGQDVALRCDPISGHVSLFWYQQALGQGPEFLTYFQNEAQLDKSGLPSDRFFAERPEGSVSTLKIQRTQQEDSAVYLCASSLARGTSGRRDTGELFFGEGSRLTVL.

The chain recombines TRBV29-1 with TRBJ2-3, with a tentative D call TRBD2 (5 bases). The germline gives CDR1 SQVTM, CDR2 ANQGSEA. Trimming shortened V by 7 bases and J by 0 bases, and 11 bases separated the two germline ends. This CDR3 is 13 amino acids long. In DNA form, the CDR3 reads TGCAGCGCCGCGGGCCAAAGCACAGATACGCAGTATTTT. Translating it yields CSAAGQSTDTQYF.

The chain combines TRBV4-2 with TRBJ2-7, with 9 nucleotides matching TRBD2. This CDR3 region has 16 residues. The V gene's germline CDR1 is LGHNA and CDR2 YNFKEQ. The ends lost 1 base at V and 3 bases at J; junction bases unmatched: 7. In DNA, the CDR3 is TGTGCCAGCAGCCAAGGATTAGCGGGAGCCTACTACGAGCAGTACTTC. Encoded protein: CASSQGLAGAYYEQYF.

The chain employs TRBV6-5 and TRBJ1-2, with TRBD1 matching 8 bases. Germline V gene sequence: CDR1 MNHEY, CDR2 SVGAGI. The CDR3 spans 16 residues. Trimming at V came to 0 bases and at J to 4 bases, leaving 7 bases not matched to a gene. The DNA for the CDR3 is TGTGCCAGCAGTTACTCGGTGGGGACAGGAGGCTATGGCTACACCTTC. This translates into CASSYSVGTGGYGYTF.

A few counts support this clone. The V call is TRBV7-2, the J call TRBJ2-2; tentatively, D is TRBD2 (6 bases). The germline V gene encodes CDR1 SGHTA and CDR2 FQGNSA. Deletions cut 4 bases from V and 5 bases from J, with 14 bases between. The CDR3 has 15 residues. CDR3 nucleotide sequence: TGTGCCAGCAGCTCTACAGGTGCGGGGACCGGGGAGCTGTTTTTT. Protein sequence: CASSSTGAGTGELFF.

This clone was seen a handful of times. This sequence joins TRBV5-1 and TRBJ2-3; D unclear. This CDR3 comprises 12 residues. Trimming removed 6 bases from V and 1 base from J, with 6 bases in between. Germline V lookup: CDR1 SGHRS, CDR2 YFSETQ. CDR3 in DNA: TGCGCCAGCAACACCGGCACAGATACGCAGTATTTT. Protein product: CASNTGTDTQYF.

This clone was seen only a few times. The chain carries TRBV5-4 and TRBJ1-3; weak D call: TRBD1 (6 bases). Trimming stripped 4 bases from V and 4 bases from J, with 15 bases between. This CDR3 region has 15 residues. CDR1 is SGHNT, CDR2 YYREEE, per germline (reference sequence). The CDR3 here is CASSIGGRVGNTIYF. The DNA for the CDR3 is TGTGCCAGCAGCATAGGGGGTCGCGTAGGAAACACCATATATTTT.